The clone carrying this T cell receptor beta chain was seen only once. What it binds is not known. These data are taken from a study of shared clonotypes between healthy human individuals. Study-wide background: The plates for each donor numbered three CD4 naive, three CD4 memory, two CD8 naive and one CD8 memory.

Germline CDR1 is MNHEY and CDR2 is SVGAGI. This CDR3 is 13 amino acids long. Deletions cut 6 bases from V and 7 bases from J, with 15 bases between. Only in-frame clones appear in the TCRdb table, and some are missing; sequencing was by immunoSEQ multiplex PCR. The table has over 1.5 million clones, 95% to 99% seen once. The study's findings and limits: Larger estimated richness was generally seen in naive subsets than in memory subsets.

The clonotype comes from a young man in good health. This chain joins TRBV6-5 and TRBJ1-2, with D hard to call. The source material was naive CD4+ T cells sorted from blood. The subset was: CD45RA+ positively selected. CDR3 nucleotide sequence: TGTGCCAGCAGGACGACAAAGTCCGGTGGCTACACCTTC. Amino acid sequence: CASRTTKSGGYTF.